The 15 T cell receptor beta chains reported below all come from one sample, sequenced in a study of Tregs in tolerant kidney transplant recipients. The table came from immunoSEQ multiplex PCR; TCRdb's copy has only in-frame clones and leaves some out. The table records about 77,000 clones, about 98% of them present only once. The input for sequencing was CD4+ T cells from blood, taken before the transplant. These receptors were collected from a human donor who received a combined kidney and bone marrow transplant.

This CDR3 reads CASSLNREFTDTQYF. CDR3 nucleotides: TGTGCCAGCAGCCTCAACAGGGAATTCACAGATACGCAGTATTTT. The chain joins TRBV11-3 to TRBJ2-3; D is perhaps TRBD1 (6 bases). This CDR3 comprises 15 residues. Between the trimmed V and J ends, which lost 5 bases and 2 bases, there was a span of 14 bases. CDR1 and CDR2 (germline): SGHNT, YENEEA.

The chain combines TRBV2 with TRBJ2-7, with 8 bases lining up with TRBD1. The CDR3 has 14 residues. Germline CDR1 and CDR2: SNHLY and FYNNEI. V lost 6 bases, J lost 2 bases, and 6 bases stayed unmatched. CDR3 sequence: CASRLQGVAYEQYF. As DNA, the CDR3 is TGTGCCAGCAGATTACAGGGGGTGGCCTACGAGCAGTACTTC. Based on the CDR3 plus reference TRBV2 and TRBJ2-7, the full variable domain is EPEVTQTPSHQVTQMGQEVILRCVPISNHLYFYWYRQILGQKVEFLVSFYNNEISEKSEIFDDQFSVERPDGSNFTLKIRSTKLEDSAMYFCASRLQGVAYEQYFGPGTRLTVT.

The rearrangement links TRBV11-2 to TRBJ2-5, with 15 bases aligning to TRBD2. Germline values: CDR1 SGHAT, CDR2 FQNNGV. CDR3 length: 16 residues. V dropped 3 bases and J dropped 5; count of bases not matched to a gene: 4. For the CDR3, the DNA is TGTGCCAGCAGCTTTGGACTAGCGGGGGGGGCGGAGACCCAGTACTTC. This sequence encodes CASSFGLAGGAETQYF.

The chain recombines TRBV19 with TRBJ1-2; D is ambiguous. Looked up from germline, CDR1 is LNHDA and CDR2 is SQIVND (reference sequence). The CDR3 extends over 17 amino acids. The V end lost 4 bases, the J end lost 1 base, and 19 bases lay between the germline ends. The chain's CDR3 is CASSRGSRLRINYGYTF. The CDR3 DNA reads as TGTGCCAGTAGTAGAGGGTCACGCTTGAGGATTAACTATGGCTACACCTTC.

CDR3 sequence: CASSQTGWGLSKETQYF. CDR3 coding DNA: TGTGCCAGCAGCCAAACCGGATGGGGACTAAGTAAAGAGACCCAGTACTTC. The J gene is TRBJ2-5, the V gene TRBV7-9, with 7 bases matching TRBD2. The J segment lost 3 bases and the V segment lost 5 bases, leaving 15 bases of the junction unmatched. The germline CDR1 and CDR2 sequences are SEHNR and FQNEAQ (reference sequence). The CDR3 totals 17 residues.

The rearrangement uses TRBV7-9 and TRBJ2-1; no reliable D call. The CDR3 covers 12 residues. Germline V gene data show CDR1 as SEHNR and CDR2 as FQNEAQ (reference sequence). The V end was cut by 2 bases, the J end by 7 bases, with 6 bases between. CDR3 region: CASSLMRNEQFF. The CDR3 DNA reads TGTGCCAGCAGCTTAATGCGGAATGAGCAGTTCTTC.

The rearrangement uses TRBV6-5 and TRBJ1-6; maybe TRBD1 (5 bases). This CDR3 region has 14 residues. The V gene lost 5 bases and the J gene lost 9 bases, with 14 bases spanning the gap. Germline assignment: CDR1 MNHEY and CDR2 SVGAGI. DNA for the CDR3: TGTGCCAGCAGTCTAGGGGATTATGGTTCACCCCTCCACTTT. Amino acids: CASSLGDYGSPLHF.

The rearrangement links TRBV2 to TRBJ2-1, with D uncertain. V lost 6 bases, J lost 11 bases, and 11 bases lay in between. CDR1 SNHLY and CDR2 FYNNEI come from the germline V gene. The CDR3 totals 11 residues. CDR3 DNA sequence: TGTGCCAGCAGCGATATTACTAAGCAGTTCTTC. Amino acids: CASSDITKQFF.

The chain joins TRBV28 to TRBJ1-1, with 9 bases identical to TRBD1. V shed 7 bases, J shed 6 bases, and the junction held 12 bases outside the gene matches. The CDR3 runs to 15 residues. The V gene's germline CDR1 is MDHEN and CDR2 SYDVKM. CDR3 region: CASTLSGQGGSEAFF. The CDR3 DNA reads as TGTGCCAGCACACTATCGGGACAGGGAGGTTCTGAAGCTTTCTTT.

V and J are TRBV6-1 and TRBJ1-5, with 7 bases identical to TRBD1. V was pared by 8 bases and J by 5 bases, with 3 bases of the junction left unmatched. The CDR3 totals 12 residues. Per the germline V gene, CDR1 is MNHNS and CDR2 is SASEGT. CDR3 in DNA: TGTGCCAGCTCTCAGGGGGATCAGCCCCAGCATTTT. Protein sequence: CASSQGDQPQHF.

This rearrangement joins TRBV7-9 to TRBJ1-2; 8 nucleotides match TRBD1. The CDR3 covers 14 residues. V was pared by 4 bases and J by 3 bases, with 4 bases of the junction left unmatched. The germline V gene has CDR1 SEHNR and CDR2 FQNEAQ (reference sequence). In DNA, the CDR3 is TGTGCCAGCAGCTCCGGGACAGGCGACTATGGCTACACCTTC. It encodes CASSSGTGDYGYTF.

The V call is TRBV4-3, the J call TRBJ1-5, with D uncertain. The germline V and J ends were trimmed by 0 bases and 1 base, with 13 bases remaining between them. Germline CDR1 LGHNA, CDR2 YSLEER. CDR3 length: 17 residues. The CDR3 nucleotides are TGCGCCAGCAGCCAAGATCGGGTGGCCTCAAGCAATCAGCCCCAGCATTTT. As protein: CASSQDRVASSNQPQHF.

The chain employs TRBV11-2 and TRBJ2-3, with 11 bases aligning to TRBD2. Trimming removed 5 bases from V and 2 bases from J; junction bases left unmatched: 3. The CDR3 has 15 residues. Germline V lookup: CDR1 SGHAT, CDR2 FQNNGV. CDR3 DNA: TGTGCCAGCAGCCTGGGACTAGCGGACACAGATACGCAGTATTTT. It is translated as CASSLGLADTDTQYF.

This sequence joins TRBV4-3 and TRBJ1-1; 7 bases are shared with TRBD1. The CDR3 sequence is 14 residues long. J was trimmed by 3 bases and V by 5 bases; bases with no gene match: 6. In germline, CDR1 is LGHNA, CDR2 YSLEER. Here the CDR3 reads CASSWGQRDTEAFF. The CDR3 DNA sequence: TGCGCCAGCAGCTGGGGACAGCGAGACACTGAAGCTTTCTTT.

This clone was observed once. The DNA for the CDR3 is TGTGCCAGCAGCTTACCGCAGGGTAACACCGGGGAGCTGTTTTTT. It encodes CASSLPQGNTGELFF. This rearrangement joins TRBV7-3 to TRBJ2-2, with a weak D call TRBD1 (5 bases). Trimming removed 2 bases from V and 2 bases from J, with 9 bases in between. Germline values: CDR1 SGHTA, CDR2 FQGTGA. The CDR3 length is 15 residues.